Below, 8 T cell receptor beta chains from the same sample are listed, as sequenced in a study of blood T cell repertoires in COVID-19 (TCRdb year 2020). Libraries came from the immunoSEQ multiplex PCR assay. Held by TCRdb, this immuneACCESS table contains in-frame sequences only and omits some clones. Under half of the omission traces to an unresolved V gene where checked; the cause of the rest is unknown. For this sample the table gives a few hundred thousand clones, of which 80% to 90% were detected only once. Clones ranked in the top ten supply 0.95% to 1.5% of the sample. Sequenced material: peripheral blood. All receptors come from a man between 40 and 49 years old with acute or convalescent COVID-19.

The J gene is TRBJ2-2, the V gene TRBV24-1; perhaps TRBD1 as D (6 bases). CDR3 length: 16 amino acids. Germline V gene data show CDR1 as KGHDR and CDR2 as SFDVKD. V was cut by 0 bases and J by 1 base, with 8 bases left in between. The CDR3: CATSDLQQGNTGELFF. The CDR3 bases are TGTGCCACCAGTGATTTGCAACAGGGGAACACCGGGGAGCTGTTTTTT.

The chain couples TRBV27 to TRBJ2-2; D is unclear. Germline V gives CDR1 MNHEY, CDR2 SMNVEV (reference sequence). The CDR3 loop spans 17 amino acids. Trimming left V 6 bases short and J 1 base short, with 18 bases between. The DNA for the CDR3 is TGTGCCAGCAGGGAGCTAGGAAACCCCTTGAACACCGGGGAGCTGTTTTTT. It specifies CASRELGNPLNTGELFF.

This chain connects TRBV30 to TRBJ1-6, with D possibly being TRBD1 (5 bases). Between the trimmed V and J ends, which lost 0 bases and 7 bases, there was a span of 13 bases. The germline CDR1 and CDR2 sequences are GTSNPN and SVGIG (reference sequence). This CDR3 region has 15 residues. CDR3 coding DNA: TGTGCCTGGAGTGTACAAAGGGGTGGCAATTCACCCCTCCACTTT. This translates into CAWSVQRGGNSPLHF. The whole variable domain, remainder taken from reference TRBV30 and TRBJ1-6, is SQTIHQWPATLVQPVGSPLSLECTVEGTSNPNLYWYRQAAGRGLQLLFYSVGIGQISSEVPQNLSASRPQDRQFILSSKKLLLSDSGFYLCAWSVQRGGNSPLHFGNGTRLTVT.

The rearrangement uses TRBV9 and TRBJ1-1; D is possibly TRBD1 (6 bases). V shed 5 bases and J shed 4 bases, with 15 bases lying between them. This CDR3 is built from 14 residues. Germline loops: CDR1 SGDLS, CDR2 YYNGEE. CDR3 bases: TGTGCCAGCAGAGCCATTGGACAGAGCACTGAAGCTTTCTTT. Residues: CASRAIGQSTEAFF.

This clone was detected once. The rearrangement uses TRBV28 and TRBJ2-7; the D gene is possibly TRBD2 (5 bases). Germline V gene data show CDR1 as MDHEN and CDR2 as SYDVKM. The CDR3 runs 17 residues. The germline V and J ends were trimmed by 2 bases and 0 bases, with 17 bases remaining between them. CDR3 residues: CASSLVLARRSSYEQYF. The CDR3 DNA sequence: TGTGCCAGCAGTTTAGTCTTGGCGCGGAGGAGCTCCTACGAGCAGTACTTC.

The CDR3 region has the DNA TGTGCCAGCAGTCGATGGACTAGCGGGAACACCGGGGAGCTGTTTTTT. Its protein product is CASSRWTSGNTGELFF. The rearrangement joins TRBV27 to TRBJ2-2; TRBD2 matches 10 bases. There are 16 residues in the CDR3. Germline trimming cut 5 bases from V and 1 base from J; bases unmatched to any gene: 4. Germline V gives CDR1 MNHEY, CDR2 SMNVEV (reference sequence).

The V gene is TRBV9, the J gene TRBJ2-1, with TRBD2 identical over 10 bases. This CDR3 is built from 16 residues. In germline, CDR1 is SGDLS, CDR2 YYNGEE. After removal of 2 bases from V and 7 bases from J, the junction contained 9 bases not matched to a gene. CDR3 amino acids: CASSVLAGVGLNEQFF. CDR3 coding DNA: TGTGCCAGCAGCGTCCTAGCGGGAGTAGGGCTGAATGAGCAGTTCTTC.

The chain couples TRBV7-8 to TRBJ2-5; D unclear. The CDR3 has 12 amino acids. V was shortened by 3 bases and J by 3 bases, with 5 bases between the two germline ends. Germline CDR1 SGHVS, CDR2 FQNEAQ. The CDR3 region is CASSFEEETQYF. CDR3 DNA sequence: TGTGCCAGCAGCTTTGAGGAAGAGACCCAGTACTTC.